This T cell receptor beta chain emerged from a study of blood T cell repertoires in COVID-19 (dated by TCRdb to the early 2020s). In terms of the full investigation: The collaborator samples originated in the United States, Italy and Spain and spanned the acute and convalescent phases of COVID-19. The prospective study material was composed of cDNA or gDNA derived from T cells, B-cell-depleted T cells, or PBMCs. Deeply sampled blood TCRbeta repertoires from subjects exposed to, actively infected with, or recovered from COVID-19 were included in the dataset. The repertoires were released in a freely available public database meant as a resource for research on the immune response to SARS-CoV-2. The samples were drawn from two sources: the first 160 participants of the ongoing ImmuneRACE study, and fewer than 1,500 subjects contributed by 6 global collaborators. A de-identified subject ID, COVID-19 status, age in years and sex were almost always included in the sample metadata. Where HLA class I and class II types were available, the types were taken from metadata supplied by the sample provider, not from assay-based typing. Findings and caveats that apply to the study as a whole: How much clinical and demographic metadata was included differed by source and by participant, and the metadata was provided uncurated.

Including the terminal cysteine and phenylalanine, the CDR3 comprises 15 residues. Only CDR3 DNA remains: 45 bases, in frame from the first base. From the germline V gene, CDR1 is MNHEY and CDR2 is SVGEGT. Each collaborating institution followed its own protocols to collect whole blood in K2EDTA tubes. For TCRbeta analysis, collaborator samples were shipped as frozen whole blood, as isolated PBMCs, or as DNA extracted from either sample type. For this clone: The specificity of this receptor is unknown. The junction does not match germline at one end; this may be a read error.

The immunoSEQ Assay, a bias-controlled multiplex PCR, was used to amplify TCRbeta CDR3 regions from genomic DNA. The paper's processing steps were these. Nucleated cell counts per sample were estimated from amplification of reference gene primers within the assay. To quantify the absolute abundance of each unique TCRbeta CDR3 rearrangement, sequence reads were collapsed and filtered. For each sample, productive Simpson clonality was calculated as the square root of Simpson's diversity index across productive rearrangements. Imported from immuneACCESS, the table was reduced by TCRdb to in-frame sequences with V and J called. These copies leave out some clones; in studies compared against another copy, an unresolved V gene accounts for under half, and the cause of the remainder is not known. V, J and clone size are those of that table, while D and trimming were read from the DNA. The sample table holds about 23,000 clones, of which 85% to 90% were seen once. The ten largest clones represent approximately 5.8% of the sample.

Sequencing used peripheral blood. The chain couples TRBV6-2 or TRBV6-3 to TRBJ2-3; 11 nucleotides in the junction match TRBD2. This sequence was found in a woman older than 75 with active COVID-19. The CDR3 is CAISSGGARTDTQYF. The DNA is TGTGCCATCAGTAGCGGGGGGGCCCGCACAGATACGCAGTATTTT.